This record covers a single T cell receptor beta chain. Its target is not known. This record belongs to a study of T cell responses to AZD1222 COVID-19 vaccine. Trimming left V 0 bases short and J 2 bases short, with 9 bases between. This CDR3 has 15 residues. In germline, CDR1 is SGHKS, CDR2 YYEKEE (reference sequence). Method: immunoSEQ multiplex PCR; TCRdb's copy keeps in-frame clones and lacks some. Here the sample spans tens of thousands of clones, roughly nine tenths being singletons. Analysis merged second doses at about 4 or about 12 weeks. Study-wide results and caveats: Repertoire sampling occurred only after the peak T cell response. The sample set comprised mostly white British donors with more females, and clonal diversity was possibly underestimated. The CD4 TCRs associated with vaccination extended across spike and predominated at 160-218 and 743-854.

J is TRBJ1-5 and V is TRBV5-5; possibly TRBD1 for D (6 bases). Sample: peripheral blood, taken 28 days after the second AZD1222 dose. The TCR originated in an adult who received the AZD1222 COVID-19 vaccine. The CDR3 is CASSLVPGGNQPQHF. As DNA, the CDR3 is TGTGCCAGCAGCTTGGTACCAGGGGGCAATCAGCCCCAGCATTTT. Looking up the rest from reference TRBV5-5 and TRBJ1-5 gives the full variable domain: DAGVTQSPTHLIKTRGQQVTLRCSPISGHKSVSWYQQVLGQGPQFIFQYYEKEERGRGNFPDRFSARQFPNYSSELNVNALLLGDSALYLCASSLVPGGNQPQHFGDGTRLSIL.